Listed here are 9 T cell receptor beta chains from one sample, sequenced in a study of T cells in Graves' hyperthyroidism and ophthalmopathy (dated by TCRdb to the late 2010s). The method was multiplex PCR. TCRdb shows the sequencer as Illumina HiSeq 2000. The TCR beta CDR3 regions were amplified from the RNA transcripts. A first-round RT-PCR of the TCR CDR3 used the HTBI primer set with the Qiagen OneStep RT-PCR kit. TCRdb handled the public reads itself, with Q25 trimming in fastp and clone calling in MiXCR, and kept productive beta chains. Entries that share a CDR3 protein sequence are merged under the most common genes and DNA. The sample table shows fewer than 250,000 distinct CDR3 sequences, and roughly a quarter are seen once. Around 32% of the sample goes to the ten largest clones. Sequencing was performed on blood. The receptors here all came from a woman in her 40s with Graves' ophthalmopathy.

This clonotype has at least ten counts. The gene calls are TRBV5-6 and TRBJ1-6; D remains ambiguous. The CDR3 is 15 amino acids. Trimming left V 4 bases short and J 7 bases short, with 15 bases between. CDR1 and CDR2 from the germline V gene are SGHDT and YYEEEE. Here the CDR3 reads CASSIPAPVNSPLHF. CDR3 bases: TGTGCCAGCAGCATTCCAGCCCCGGTGAATTCACCCCTCCACTTT.

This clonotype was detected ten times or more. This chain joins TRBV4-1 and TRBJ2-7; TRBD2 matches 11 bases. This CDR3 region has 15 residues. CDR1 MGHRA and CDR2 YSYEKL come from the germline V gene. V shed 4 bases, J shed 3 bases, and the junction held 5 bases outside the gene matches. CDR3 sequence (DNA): TGCGCCAGCAGCCCCCTAGCGGGAGGCCACTACGAGCAGTACTTC. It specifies CASSPLAGGHYEQYF.

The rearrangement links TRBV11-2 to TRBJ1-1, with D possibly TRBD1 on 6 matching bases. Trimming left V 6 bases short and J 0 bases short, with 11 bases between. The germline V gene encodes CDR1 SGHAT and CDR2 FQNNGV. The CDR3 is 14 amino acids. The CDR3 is CASRRGQMNTEAFF. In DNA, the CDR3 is TGTGCCAGCAGACGAGGACAGATGAACACTGAAGCTTTCTTT.

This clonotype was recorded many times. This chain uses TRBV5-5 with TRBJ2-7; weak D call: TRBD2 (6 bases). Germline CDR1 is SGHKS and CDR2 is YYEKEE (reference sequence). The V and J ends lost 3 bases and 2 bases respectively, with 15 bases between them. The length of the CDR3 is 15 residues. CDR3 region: CASSSGTSETYEQYF. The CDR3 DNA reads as TGTGCCAGCAGCTCCGGGACTTCCGAAACCTACGAGCAGTACTTC.

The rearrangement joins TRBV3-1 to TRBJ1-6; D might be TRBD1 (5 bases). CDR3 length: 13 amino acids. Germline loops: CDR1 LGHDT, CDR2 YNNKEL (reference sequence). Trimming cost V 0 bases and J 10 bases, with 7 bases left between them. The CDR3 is CASSQDRVSPLHF. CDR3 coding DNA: TGTGCCAGCAGCCAAGACAGGGTATCACCCCTCCACTTT.

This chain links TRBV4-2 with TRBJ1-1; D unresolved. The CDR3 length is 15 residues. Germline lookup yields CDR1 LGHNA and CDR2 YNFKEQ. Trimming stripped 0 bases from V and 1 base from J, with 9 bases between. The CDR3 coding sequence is TGTGCCAGCAGCCAAGATGGAGGGCAGAACACTGAAGCTTTCTTT. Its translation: CASSQDGGQNTEAFF.

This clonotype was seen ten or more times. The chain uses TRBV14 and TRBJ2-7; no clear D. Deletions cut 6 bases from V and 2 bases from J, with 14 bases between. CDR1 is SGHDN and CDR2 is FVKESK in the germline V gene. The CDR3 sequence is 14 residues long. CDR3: CASSRKSLAYEQYF. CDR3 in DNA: TGTGCCAGCAGTAGGAAGTCCCTGGCCTACGAGCAGTACTTC.

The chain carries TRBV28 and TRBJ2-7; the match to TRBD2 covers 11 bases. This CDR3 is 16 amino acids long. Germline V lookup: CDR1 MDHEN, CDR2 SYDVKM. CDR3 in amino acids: CATALAGGAAPYEQYF. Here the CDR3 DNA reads TGTGCTACGGCCCTAGCGGGAGGCGCGGCCCCTTACGAGCAGTACTTC.

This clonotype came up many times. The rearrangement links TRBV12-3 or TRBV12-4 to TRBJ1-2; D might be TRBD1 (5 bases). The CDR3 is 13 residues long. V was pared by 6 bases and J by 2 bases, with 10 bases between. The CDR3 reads CASSPGRNYGYTF. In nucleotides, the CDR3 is TGTGCCAGCAGCCCGGGACGGAACTATGGCTACACCTTC.